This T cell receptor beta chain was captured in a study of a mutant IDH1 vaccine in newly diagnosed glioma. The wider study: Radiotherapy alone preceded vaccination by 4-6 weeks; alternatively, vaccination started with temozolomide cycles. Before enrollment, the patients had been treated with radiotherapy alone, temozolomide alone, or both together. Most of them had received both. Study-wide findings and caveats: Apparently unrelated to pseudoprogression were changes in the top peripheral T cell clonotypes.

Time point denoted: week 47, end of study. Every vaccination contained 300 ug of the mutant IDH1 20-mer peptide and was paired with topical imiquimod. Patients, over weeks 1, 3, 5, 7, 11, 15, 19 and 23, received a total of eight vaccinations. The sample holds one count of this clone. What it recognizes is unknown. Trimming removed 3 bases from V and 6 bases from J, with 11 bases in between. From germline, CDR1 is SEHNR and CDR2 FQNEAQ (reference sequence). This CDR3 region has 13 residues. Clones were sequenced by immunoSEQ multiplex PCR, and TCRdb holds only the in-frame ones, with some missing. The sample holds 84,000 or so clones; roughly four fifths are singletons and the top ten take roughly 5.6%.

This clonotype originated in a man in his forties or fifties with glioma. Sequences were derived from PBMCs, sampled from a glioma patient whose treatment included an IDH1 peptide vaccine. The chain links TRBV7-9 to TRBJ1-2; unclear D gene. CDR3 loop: CASSFSGPHGYTF. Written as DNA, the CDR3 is TGTGCCAGCAGCTTTAGTGGGCCACATGGCTACACCTTC.